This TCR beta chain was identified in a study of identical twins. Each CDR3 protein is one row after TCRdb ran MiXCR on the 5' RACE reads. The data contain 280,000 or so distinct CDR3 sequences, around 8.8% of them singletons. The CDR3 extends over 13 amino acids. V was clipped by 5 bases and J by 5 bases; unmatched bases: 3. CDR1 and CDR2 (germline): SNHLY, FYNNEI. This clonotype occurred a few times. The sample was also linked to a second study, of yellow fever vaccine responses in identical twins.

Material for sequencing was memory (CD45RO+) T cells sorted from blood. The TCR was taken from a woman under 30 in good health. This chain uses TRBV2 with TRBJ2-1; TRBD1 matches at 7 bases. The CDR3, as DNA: TGTGCCAGCAGTTACACAGGGGACAATGAGCAGTTCTTC. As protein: CASSYTGDNEQFF.